This T cell receptor beta chain was recovered during a study of blood T cell repertoires in COVID-19. Study-level information: Samples came from the United States, Italy and Spain, spanning acute and convalescent COVID-19.

Participant age was 18 to 89 years, and participants resided in about two dozen US areas. Cohort allocation depended upon clinical history that participants reported. The germline V gene has CDR1 SGHTS and CDR2 YDEGEE. Trimming pared 0 bases from V and 7 bases from J, leaving 14 bases between. This CDR3 comprises 16 residues. This table comes from immunoSEQ multiplex PCR, and its TCRdb copy is limited to in-frame clones, with some not included. Here the sample spans 250,000 to 300,000 clones, just under 90% being singletons. The chain employs TRBV5-8 and TRBJ1-6, with a tentative D call TRBD1 (5 bases). Specimen: PBMCs or T cells enriched from blood (not recorded which). This TCR was sampled from a woman aged 50 to 60 who had been exposed to COVID-19. The CDR3 DNA is TGTGCCAGCAGCTTGGCTGTCGGCGCAGGGAATTCACCCCTCCACTTT. Encoded protein: CASSLAVGAGNSPLHF.